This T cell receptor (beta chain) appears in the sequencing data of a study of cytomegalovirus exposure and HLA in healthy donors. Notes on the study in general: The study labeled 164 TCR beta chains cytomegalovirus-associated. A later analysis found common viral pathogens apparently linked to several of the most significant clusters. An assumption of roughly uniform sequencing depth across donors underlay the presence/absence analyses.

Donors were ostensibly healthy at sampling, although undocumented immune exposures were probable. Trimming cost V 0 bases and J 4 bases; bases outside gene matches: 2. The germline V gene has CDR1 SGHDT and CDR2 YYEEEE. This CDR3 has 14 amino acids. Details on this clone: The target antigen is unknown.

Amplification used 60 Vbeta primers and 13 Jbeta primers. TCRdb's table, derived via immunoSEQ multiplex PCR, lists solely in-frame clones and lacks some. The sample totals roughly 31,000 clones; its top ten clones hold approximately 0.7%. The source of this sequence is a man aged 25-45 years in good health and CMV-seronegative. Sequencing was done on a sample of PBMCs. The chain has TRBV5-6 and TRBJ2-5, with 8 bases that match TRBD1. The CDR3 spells CASSLGTGLETQYF. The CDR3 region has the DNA TGTGCCAGCAGCTTGGGGACAGGGCTAGAGACCCAGTACTTC. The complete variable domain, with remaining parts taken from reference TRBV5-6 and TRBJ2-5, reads DAGVTQSPTHLIKTRGQQVTLRCSPKSGHDTVSWYQQALGQGPQFIFQYYEEEERQRGNFPDRFSGHQFPNYSSELNVNALLLGDSALYLCASSLGTGLETQYFGPGTRLLVL.